These 28 T cell receptor beta chains were all obtained from the same sample, sequenced in a study of T cells in women clearing cervical HPV infection. The method was immunoSEQ multiplex PCR; TCRdb's version includes in-frame clones alone and lacks a portion of them. The sample spans 40,000 or so clones; the ten largest clones claim less than 7.5%. Sequenced input: blood buffy coat. These receptors were collected from a woman between 18 and 75 years old with a cervical HPV16 infection that either progressed to CIN3+ or cleared (not recorded which).

The covered CDR3 bases are TGCGCCAGCAGCGCGACCCCCGGGACAGCCACGGGCGAG. This sequence encodes CASSATPGTATGE. The full CDR3 sequence reads CASSATPGTATGEQYF. This rearrangement joins TRBV5-1 to TRBJ2-7; 7 nucleotides match TRBD1. Coverage ceases 3 residues before the CDR3 finishes, and the germline J gene fills in the end. Germline V gene lookup returns CDR1 SGHRS and CDR2 YFSETQ. V lost 4 bases, J lost 6 bases, and 16 bases stayed unmatched. The CDR3 length is 16 residues.

With respect to this clone: The read gets to within 3 residues of the CDR3 end, and the germline J gene fills in the rest. The gene calls are TRBV13 and TRBJ1-6; D gene ambiguous. Deletions cut 2 bases from V and 7 bases from J, with 12 bases between. This CDR3 comprises 15 residues. The germline gives CDR1 PRHDT, CDR2 FYEKMQ (reference sequence). The CDR3 DNA, read in part, is TGTGCCAGCAGCTTAAAATCGGGGAGGAATTCACCC. It yields the protein CASSLKSGRNSP. The entire CDR3 reads CASSLKSGRNSPLHF. Together with reference TRBV13 and TRBJ1-6, the CDR3 gives the full variable domain: AAGVIQSPRHLIKEKRETATLKCYPIPRHDTVYWYQQGPGQDPQFLISFYEKMQSDKGSIPDRFSAQQFSDYHSELNMSSLELGDSALYFCASSLKSGRNSPLHFGNGTRLTVT.

Comment on this clone: The observed sequence ends 3 residues before the CDR3 terminus, with the missing tail filled in from the germline J gene. The chain has TRBV19 and TRBJ2-1; D might be TRBD1 (6 bases). The CDR3 consists of 12 residues. The V gene's germline CDR1 is LNHDA and CDR2 SQIVND (reference sequence). The ends were cut back, 9 bases at V and 3 bases at J, with 9 bases in the middle. CDR3 region: CASRTDYNEQFF. The part of the CDR3 DNA that was read is TGTGCCAGCCGGACAGACTACAATGAG.

As concerns this clone: The read ends 3 residues before the CDR3 terminus; that terminus is restored from the germline J gene. The chain recombines TRBV5-1 with TRBJ1-1, with 9 bases identical to TRBD1. The CDR3 has 15 residues. The germline V gene encodes CDR1 SGHRS and CDR2 YFSETQ. The V gene end was trimmed by 1 base and the J gene end by 5 bases; junction bases not matched to a gene: 6. The CDR3 region is CASSLSGTGWTEAFF. The sequenced part of the CDR3 DNA is TGCGCCAGCAGCTTGTCCGGGACAGGGTGGACTGAA.

Worth noting for this clone: A junction boundary mismatches the germline segment, possibly from a read error. The sequenced fragment ends 3 residues before the CDR3 boundary, so the rest is inferred from the germline J gene. Other DNA sequences in the same sample also yield this CDR3. The rearrangement joins TRBV19 to TRBJ1-3; a possible D gene is TRBD1 (6 bases). CDR3 size: 15 residues. The V gene's germline CDR1 is LNHDA and CDR2 SQIVND (reference sequence). CDR3 region: CASSRGRGYGNTIYF. The DNA read from the CDR3 is TGTGCCAGTAGTAGGGGCAGGGGCTATGGAAACACT.

On this clone itself: With the read ending 3 residues before the CDR3 end, the germline J gene is used to fill in that end. V gene TRBV6-2 or TRBV6-3 combines with J gene TRBJ2-3; perhaps TRBD1 as D (6 bases). CDR3 size: 15 residues. Germline V gene data show CDR1 as MNHEY and CDR2 as SVGEGT. Trimming stripped 5 bases from V and 4 bases from J, with 16 bases between. The DNA read from the CDR3 is TGTGCCAGCAGTACCAGGGGCGAGCGTTCAGATACG. This encodes CASSTRGERSDT. The whole CDR3 region reads CASSTRGERSDTQYF.

A note on this clone: The read falls 3 residues short of the CDR3 end, and the missing part is taken from the germline J gene. The chain is built from TRBV7-7 and TRBJ2-1; 7 nucleotides line up with TRBD2. This CDR3 comprises 16 residues. Germline assignment: CDR1 SSHAT and CDR2 FNYEAQ (reference sequence). J lost 5 bases, V lost 5 bases, and 12 bases had no gene match. The sequenced CDR3 bases are TGTGCCAGCAGCCCTATACCCGCGGGAGTCCACAATGAG. Translating it yields CASSPIPAGVHNE. The whole CDR3 protein is CASSPIPAGVHNEQFF.

On this clone itself: The read halts 3 residues ahead of the CDR3 end, with the missing end drawn from the germline J gene. The rearrangement joins TRBV2 to TRBJ2-3, with TRBD2 matching 12 bases. The CDR3 has 16 amino acids. V lost 5 bases and J lost 1; bases outside the gene matches: 4. The germline gives CDR1 SNHLY, CDR2 FYNNEI. The CDR3 DNA, read in part, is TGTGCCAGCAGTTTTCGACTAGCGGGGGGCACAGATACG. As protein: CASSFRLAGGTDT. The full-length CDR3 reads as CASSFRLAGGTDTQYF.

The part of the CDR3 DNA that was read is TGTGCCAGCTCACCGGAAGGACAGATCAGCTACGAG. Translated: CASSPEGQISYE. The entire CDR3 is CASSPEGQISYEQYF. The V and J genes are TRBV18 and TRBJ2-7; a weak D match, TRBD1 (6 bases). The DNA ends 3 residues before the CDR3 does, and the rest of the CDR3 is filled in from the germline J gene. CDR3 size: 15 residues. Per the germline V gene, CDR1 is KGHSH and CDR2 is LQKENI. The ends were cut back, 3 bases at V and 3 bases at J, with 15 bases in the middle.

Regarding this clone: The CDR3 end lies 3 residues beyond the end of the read and is filled in from the germline J gene. V usage is TRBV12-3 or TRBV12-4 and J usage is TRBJ2-2; D gene unclear. This CDR3 spans 11 amino acids. The V end lost 5 bases, the J end lost 6 bases, and 4 bases lay between the germline ends. Partial CDR3 DNA: TGTGCCAGCAGTCTATCCGGGGAG. Translated, it gives CASSLSGE. The complete CDR3 protein is CASSLSGELFF.

This clone registers medium-sized by frequency. The read falls 3 residues short of the CDR3 end, and the missing part is taken from the germline J gene. V usage is TRBV10-3 and J usage is TRBJ2-3, with D possibly matching TRBD2 (6 bases). The CDR3 contains 13 residues. V shed 5 bases and J shed 8 bases, with 14 bases lying between them. Germline-derived CDR1 and CDR2 are ENHRY and SYGVKD. The CDR3 protein is CAISSGSDLTQYF. The CDR3 bases that were read are TGTGCCATCAGTAGCGGGTCCGACCTTACG.

About this clone itself: The DNA ends 3 residues before the CDR3 does, and the rest of the CDR3 is filled in from the germline J gene. The chain combines TRBV19 with TRBJ2-1, with 7 nucleotides matching TRBD2. The germline V gene encodes CDR1 LNHDA and CDR2 SQIVND (reference sequence). This CDR3 comprises 14 residues. Losses at the gene ends were 1 base for V and 8 bases for J; bases not matched to a gene: 5. The CDR3 reads CASSIGTSGDEQFF. The covered CDR3 bases are TGTGCCAGTAGTATAGGGACTAGTGGCGATGAG.

Turning to this clone: Coverage ceases 3 residues before the CDR3 finishes, and the germline J gene fills in the end. The chain links TRBV5-1 to TRBJ1-1; TRBD1 aligns across 8 bases. This CDR3 is 14 amino acids long. J was trimmed by 1 base and V by 4 bases; bases with no gene match: 3. Germline V gives CDR1 SGHRS, CDR2 YFSETQ. The sequenced part of the CDR3 DNA is TGCGCCAGCAGCCCAGGGGGCGCGAACACTGAA. Translating it yields CASSPGGANTE. The entire CDR3 protein is CASSPGGANTEAFF.

Concerning this clone itself: Sequencing ends 3 residues short of the CDR3 end; the germline J gene provides the rest. V is TRBV7-2 and J is TRBJ2-1; D remains ambiguous. The CDR3 spans 11 residues. Germline CDR1 is SGHTA and CDR2 is FQGNSA. V shed 3 bases and J shed 8 bases, with 5 bases lying between them. Partial CDR3 DNA: TGTGCCAGCAGCTTTCTAGATGAG. Translation: CASSFLDE. The CDR3 reads in full as CASSFLDEQFF.

Concerning this clone itself: The CDR3 goes on 3 residues after the read ends, and that part is filled in from the germline J gene. The chain joins TRBV2 to TRBJ2-5, with 10 bases matching TRBD2. Germline trimming cut 10 bases from V and 3 bases from J; bases unmatched to any gene: 8. Germline loops: CDR1 SNHLY, CDR2 FYNNEI. The CDR3 runs 14 residues. This CDR3 reads CATLAGGDKETQYF. The covered CDR3 bases are TGTGCCACCTTAGCGGGAGGCGACAAAGAGACC. Full variable domain (missing parts from reference TRBV2 and TRBJ2-5): EPEVTQTPSHQVTQMGQEVILRCVPISNHLYFYWYRQILGQKVEFLVSFYNNEISEKSEIFDDQFSVERPDGSNFTLKIRSTKLEDSAMYFCATLAGGDKETQYFGPGTRLLVL.

Worth noting for this clone: Coverage ceases 3 residues before the CDR3 finishes, and the germline J gene fills in the end. The chain carries TRBV20-1 and TRBJ2-5; 7 positions match TRBD2. J lost 5 bases, V lost 5 bases, and 17 bases had no gene match. Germline V gene data show CDR1 as DFQATT and CDR2 as SNEGSKA (reference sequence). The CDR3 length is 16 residues. The CDR3 bases that were read are TGCAGTGCTCCCGCCTTGGGGGGAGGGCTAGGGGAGACC. Its translation: CSAPALGGGLGET. Given in full, the CDR3 is CSAPALGGGLGETQYF.

Comments on this clone: The sequenced fragment ends 3 residues before the CDR3 boundary, so the rest is inferred from the germline J gene. V is TRBV7-9 and J is TRBJ1-2; D gene uncertain. CDR3 size: 12 residues. Germline loops: CDR1 SEHNR, CDR2 FQNEAQ (reference sequence). Incomplete CDR3 DNA: TGTGCCAGCAGCCCCTCCACAGATACC. The encoded protein is CASSPSTDT. The CDR3 in its entirety is CASSPSTDTYTF.

The CDR3 here is CASSSLGQANYGYTF. Incomplete CDR3 DNA: TGTGCCAGCAGCTCACTAGGACAGGCTAACTATGGC. This sequence joins TRBV7-6 and TRBJ1-2, with 7 bases that match TRBD1. With the read ending 3 residues before the CDR3 end, the germline J gene is used to fill in that end. With V trimmed by 4 bases and J by 0 bases, 5 bases remained unmatched. This CDR3 is 15 amino acids long. Germline CDR1 is SGHVS and CDR2 is FNYEAQ.

A note on this clone: The read halts 3 residues ahead of the CDR3 end, with the missing end drawn from the germline J gene. This chain uses TRBV30 with TRBJ2-4; D is undetermined. Germline V gives CDR1 GTSNPN, CDR2 SVGIG (reference sequence). The CDR3 has 11 residues. The CDR3 sequence is CAWTLGNGQYF. The covered CDR3 bases are TGTGCCTGGACGCTAGGCAATGGT.

A word on this clone: The CDR3 end falls 3 residues outside the read, so it is completed with the germline J gene. The chain joins TRBV5-1 to TRBJ1-1, with TRBD1 identical over 10 bases. CDR3 length equals 13 residues. Germline loops: CDR1 SGHRS, CDR2 YFSETQ. CDR3 sequence: CASTYGGQGKAFF. The sequenced CDR3 bases are TGCGCCAGCACCTATGGGGGACAGGGGAAA.

As concerns this clone: The read comes to an end 3 residues before the CDR3 does, leaving the germline J gene to fill in the end. The V gene is TRBV7-6, the J gene TRBJ2-2; D call uncertain. The CDR3 runs 13 residues. V was clipped by 5 bases and J by 6 bases, with 10 bases between them. Germline V gene lookup returns CDR1 SGHVS and CDR2 FNYEAQ. Partial CDR3 DNA: TGTGCCAGCAGCCCCAGAAGTTCCGGGGAG. It is translated as CASSPRSSGE. The full CDR3 protein reads CASSPRSSGELFF.

The chain's CDR3 is CSATRIRDRGRGDSPLFF. CDR3 bases read: TGCAGTGCTACCCGGATCCGGGACAGGGGGCGCGGGGATTCACCG. This sequence joins TRBV20-1 and TRBJ2-2; TRBD1 matches at 12 bases. The read finishes 3 residues shy of the CDR3 end, and the germline J gene is used to complete it. Germline values: CDR1 DFQATT, CDR2 SNEGSKA (reference sequence). The CDR3 sequence is 18 residues long.

This clone shows up as medium-sized (0.01 to 0.1%) by frequency. The DNA read from the CDR3 is TGTGCCAGCAGTCCCCAGGCCCAGACCAACTATGGC. Translation: CASSPQAQTNYG. From start to end, the CDR3 is CASSPQAQTNYGYTF. The chain is built from TRBV28 and TRBJ1-2; D not certain. The read comes to an end 3 residues before the CDR3 does, leaving the germline J gene to fill in the end. The germline V and J ends were trimmed by 5 bases and 2 bases, with 15 bases remaining between them. This CDR3 has 15 residues. The V gene's germline CDR1 is MDHEN and CDR2 SYDVKM.

Worth noting for this clone: Sequencing ends 3 residues short of the CDR3 end; the germline J gene provides the rest. The V and J genes are TRBV6-4 and TRBJ2-3; D may be TRBD2 (7 bases). This CDR3 is 15 amino acids long. Germline values: CDR1 MRHNA, CDR2 SNTAGT. Between the trimmed V and J ends, which lost 6 bases and 3 bases, there was a span of 16 bases. Partial CDR3 DNA: TGTGCCAGCAGCACCCAGGGGCGGGAGACAGATACG. Translating it yields CASSTQGRETDT. The full CDR3 protein is CASSTQGRETDTQYF.

Comment on this clone: Sequencing ends 3 residues short of the CDR3 end; the germline J gene provides the rest. The chain carries TRBV2 and TRBJ1-4, with TRBD1 matching 8 bases. Germline assignment: CDR1 SNHLY and CDR2 FYNNEI. Trimming at V came to 8 bases and at J to 8 bases, leaving 10 bases not matched to a gene. The CDR3 totals 14 residues. CDR3 DNA, as far as it was read: TGTGCCAGCGCCCCGGGACAGGATGGCGAAAAA. This translates into CASAPGQDGEK. The full-length CDR3 reads as CASAPGQDGEKLFF.

As to this clone: The sequenced fragment ends 3 residues before the CDR3 boundary, so the rest is inferred from the germline J gene. The chain combines TRBV4-1 with TRBJ2-1; D may be TRBD2 (6 bases). Between the trimmed V and J ends, which lost 0 bases and 4 bases, there was a span of 10 bases. The CDR3 is 15 amino acids. CDR1 and CDR2 from the germline V gene are MGHRA and YSYEKL. The CDR3: CASSQDNRGYNEQFF. CDR3 bases read: TGCGCCAGCAGCCAAGATAACCGGGGGTACAATGAG.

As to this clone: The read ends 3 residues shy of where the CDR3 ends; the end is completed using the germline J gene. The chain has TRBV6-4 and TRBJ2-3, with TRBD1 matching 9 bases. Germline CDR1 MRHNA, CDR2 SNTAGT. CDR3 length: 15 residues. J lost 4 bases, V lost 1 base, and 3 bases had no gene match. The CDR3 DNA, read in part, is TGTGCCAGCAGTGACTTGGACAGGGGTGCAGATACG. This gives the protein CASSDLDRGADT. The whole CDR3 is CASSDLDRGADTQYF.

Turning to this clone: The sequenced fragment ends 3 residues before the CDR3 boundary, so the rest is inferred from the germline J gene. The chain is built from TRBV12-5 and TRBJ2-3, with 12 bases fitting TRBD2. V lost 6 bases, J lost 0 bases, and 4 bases stayed unmatched. CDR3 length equals 16 residues. Germline values: CDR1 LGHNT, CDR2 FRNRAP. The chain's CDR3 is CASGSGLAGSTDTQYF. The sequenced part of the CDR3 DNA is TGTGCTAGTGGCTCCGGACTAGCGGGGAGCACAGATACG.